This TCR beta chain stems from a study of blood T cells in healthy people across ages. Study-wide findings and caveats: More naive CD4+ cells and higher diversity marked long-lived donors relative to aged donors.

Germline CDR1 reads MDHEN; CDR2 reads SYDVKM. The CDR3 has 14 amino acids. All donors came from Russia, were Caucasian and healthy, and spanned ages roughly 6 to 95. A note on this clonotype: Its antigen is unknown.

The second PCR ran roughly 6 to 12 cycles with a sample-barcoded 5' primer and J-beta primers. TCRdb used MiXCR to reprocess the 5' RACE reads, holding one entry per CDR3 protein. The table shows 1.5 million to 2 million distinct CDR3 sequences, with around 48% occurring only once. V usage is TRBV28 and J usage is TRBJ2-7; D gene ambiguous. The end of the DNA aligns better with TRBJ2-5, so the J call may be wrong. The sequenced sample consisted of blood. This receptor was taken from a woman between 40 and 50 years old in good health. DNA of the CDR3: TGTGCCAGCAGTTTGAACTCCCTAGGGGAGACCCAGTACTTC. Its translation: CASSLNSLGETQYF.